The 10 T cell receptor beta chains below come from one sample, sequenced in a study of blood T cell repertoires in COVID-19 (dated by TCRdb to about 2020). The library was built by means of the immunoSEQ multiplex PCR assay. The immuneACCESS repertoire file appears here via TCRdb, limited to in-frame rearrangements. These files lack a portion of the clones; in checked studies, under half of the deficit traces to unresolved V genes, and the cause of the others is not known. This sample holds tens of thousands of clones; 80% to 90% were observed only once. Of the sample, around 1.2% is held by the ten largest clones. The sequencing input was peripheral blood. Receptors were obtained from a man aged 60-69 years with acute or convalescent COVID-19.

CDR3 region: CASSLVSWTGGSNQPQHF. In DNA, the CDR3 is TGTGCCAGCAGCTTAGTTTCTTGGACAGGGGGGTCCAATCAGCCCCAGCATTTT. The chain uses TRBV7-9 and TRBJ1-5, with 10 positions matching TRBD1. Looked up from germline, CDR1 is SEHNR and CDR2 is FQNEAQ (reference sequence). CDR3 length: 18 amino acids. V was clipped by 1 base and J by 3 bases; unmatched bases: 9.

This chain links TRBV28 with TRBJ1-5; the D gene is possibly TRBD1 (6 bases). Trimming removed 5 bases from V and 3 bases from J, with 23 bases in between. The CDR3 length is 18 residues. Per germline, CDR1 MDHEN and CDR2 SYDVKM. As DNA, the CDR3 is TGTGCCAGCAGTCTTGATCGACAGGATCGAGGTATCAATCAGCCCCAGCATTTT. This gives the protein CASSLDRQDRGINQPQHF.

In its sample, this clone was seen once. This chain joins TRBV15 and TRBJ1-2; no clear D gene. Germline loops: CDR1 LNHNV, CDR2 YYDKDF (reference sequence). The CDR3 has 14 amino acids. Trimming removed 3 bases at V and 8 bases at J, with 16 bases between. In DNA, the CDR3 is TGTGCCACCAGCAGGGAGGGAGACGGACGGGGCTACACCTTC. As protein: CATSREGDGRGYTF.

The J gene is TRBJ1-1, the V gene TRBV6-5; possibly TRBD1 for D (5 bases). Germline V lookup: CDR1 MNHEY, CDR2 SVGAGI. Trimming pared 5 bases from V and 8 bases from J, leaving 15 bases between. The CDR3 is 13 amino acids. The CDR3 loop is CASSNKPGLEAFF. For the CDR3, the DNA is TGTGCCAGCAGTAACAAACCGGGACTGGAAGCTTTCTTT.

This clone came up once. CDR3 loop: CASSPGSTLLYGYTF. DNA for the CDR3: TGTGCCAGCAGCCCTGGTTCGACACTTCTCTATGGCTACACCTTC. The chain is built from TRBV11-3 and TRBJ1-2; D ambiguous. Trimming shortened V by 5 bases and J by 4 bases, and 17 bases separated the two germline ends. This CDR3 is 15 amino acids long. Germline V gene sequence: CDR1 SGHNT, CDR2 YENEEA. The complete variable domain, with remaining parts taken from reference TRBV11-3 and TRBJ1-2, reads EAGVVQSPRYKIIEKKQPVAFWCNPISGHNTLYWYLQNLGQGPELLIRYENEEAVDDSQLPKDRFSAERLKGVDSTLKIQPAELGDSAVYLCASSPGSTLLYGYTFGSGTRLTVV.

The rearrangement uses TRBV18 and TRBJ2-1, with 10 nucleotides matching TRBD1. The germline V gene encodes CDR1 KGHSH and CDR2 LQKENI. There are 15 residues in the CDR3. J lost 3 bases, V lost 4 bases, and 3 bases had no gene match. The CDR3 reads CASSLGQGGYNEQFF. The CDR3 nucleotides are TGTGCCAGCTCACTTGGACAGGGGGGCTACAATGAGCAGTTCTTC.

This chain joins TRBV9 and TRBJ1-3; D gene ambiguous. The length of the CDR3 is 14 residues. Trimming left V 2 bases short and J 4 bases short, with 10 bases between. Germline loops: CDR1 SGDLS, CDR2 YYNGEE. CDR3 bases: TGTGCCAGCAGCGTGAGCGGTTCCGGAAACACCATATATTTT. Its protein is CASSVSGSGNTIYF.

The chain links TRBV2 to TRBJ2-3; 11 nucleotides line up with TRBD2. The V and J ends lost 5 bases and 5 bases, in that order; junction bases with no gene match: 9. The CDR3 has 16 residues. Germline loops: CDR1 SNHLY, CDR2 FYNNEI. CDR3 sequence reads: CASSPQVAGGVDTQYF. CDR3 DNA: TGTGCCAGCAGTCCCCAGGTAGCGGGAGGGGTAGATACGCAGTATTTT.

The chain employs TRBV6-2 or TRBV6-3 and TRBJ2-5, with D possibly TRBD2 on 6 matching bases. This CDR3 is built from 15 residues. Trimming pared 2 bases from V and 5 bases from J, leaving 15 bases between. The germline V gene has CDR1 MNHEY and CDR2 SVGEGT. The CDR3 region has the DNA TGTGCCAGCAGTTACCCCCGGCGGGGTCAGGAGACCCAGTACTTC. Protein sequence: CASSYPRRGQETQYF.

The chain joins TRBV5-1 to TRBJ2-7; 15 bases are a match to TRBD2. V shed 4 bases, J shed 4 bases, and the junction held 9 bases outside the gene matches. There are 17 residues in the CDR3. The germline V gene has CDR1 SGHRS and CDR2 YFSETQ. CDR3 coding DNA: TGCGCCAGCAGCATCTCGGGACTAGCGGGGGGATCGTACGAGCAGTACTTC. Its translation: CASSISGLAGGSYEQYF.